This paragraph covers one TCR beta chain sequence. The germline gives CDR1 LNHDA, CDR2 SQIVND (reference sequence). The CDR3 extends over 16 amino acids. Trimming left V 2 bases short and J 5 bases short, with 18 bases between. Authors' processing steps: Reference gene primer amplification yielded estimated nucleated cell counts. The table came from immunoSEQ multiplex PCR; TCRdb's copy has only in-frame clones and leaves some out. Clonal size and the V and J genes are those of that table, whereas D and trimming came from the DNA. In the table there are over 200,000 clones, 75% to 90% of which are singletons. The sample is drawn from a study of blood T cell repertoires in COVID-19. Across the study: Acute-phase and convalescent COVID-19 samples originated in the United States, Italy and Spain. T cells, B-cell-depleted T cells, or PBMCs provided the cDNA or gDNA that served as material.

V usage is TRBV19 and J usage is TRBJ1-2, with D hard to call. The receptor comes from a man aged 25 to 45 with COVID-19, enrolled during active disease. The sequenced sample was peripheral blood. CDR3 residues: CASSIRSRRVVYGYTF. DNA for the CDR3: TGTGCCAGTAGTATACGGTCACGGAGGGTCGTTTATGGCTACACCTTC.